A selection of T cell receptor beta chains follows, all from one sample in a study of T cells after yellow fever vaccination. Each CDR3 protein is one row after TCRdb ran MiXCR on the 5' RACE reads. There are 300,000 or so distinct CDR3 sequences in the sample; approximately 7% occur only once, and roughly a sixth lies in the top ten. The sample in question was PBMCs, obtained about 49 days after the first yellow fever vaccination. These TCRs come from a man between 18 and 29 years old who received the YFV17D yellow fever vaccine. Each CDR3 is given with its conserved first and last residue.

j_call: TRBJ2-3; v_call: TRBV29-1; cdr3_aa: CSVGRQDTQYF
j_call: TRBJ2-1; v_call: TRBV5-5; cdr3_aa: CASSPRYYNEQFF
j_call: TRBJ1-1; v_call: TRBV4-2; cdr3_aa: CASSQEVAGARTEAFF
j_call: TRBJ1-4; v_call: TRBV2; cdr3_aa: CASSDEEDEKLFF
j_call: TRBJ2-3; v_call: TRBV5-6; cdr3_aa: CASSNTGLLMDTQYF
j_call: TRBJ2-5; v_call: TRBV6-5; cdr3_aa: CASSYFRRRGLQETQYF
j_call: TRBJ1-2; v_call: TRBV5-6; cdr3_aa: CASSLDNNYGYTF
j_call: TRBJ2-7; v_call: TRBV11-2; cdr3_aa: CASRLTSGVSYEQYF
j_call: TRBJ2-1; v_call: TRBV28; cdr3_aa: CASSTGTSLREQFF
j_call: TRBJ2-5; v_call: TRBV12-3/TRBV12-4; cdr3_aa: CASSFRGQRETQYF
j_call: TRBJ2-3; v_call: TRBV20-1; cdr3_aa: CCARRSGDTDTQYF
j_call: TRBJ1-6; v_call: TRBV15; cdr3_aa: CATSRDPLAGLGSPLHF
j_call: TRBJ1-2; v_call: TRBV12-3/TRBV12-4; cdr3_aa: CASERAGVGYTF
j_call: TRBJ2-1; v_call: TRBV7-9; cdr3_aa: CASRPTAGPLGNEQFF
j_call: TRBJ2-3; v_call: TRBV20-1; cdr3_aa: CCAINLGAGWVDTQYF
j_call: TRBJ2-7; v_call: TRBV7-3; cdr3_aa: CASSRDAGYEQYF
j_call: TRBJ1-2; v_call: TRBV3-1; cdr3_aa: CASSQGAGRGYTF
j_call: TRBJ2-7; v_call: TRBV2; cdr3_aa: CASRARTGGSYEQYF
j_call: TRBJ1-1; v_call: TRBV15; cdr3_aa: CATSRDRQENTEAFF
j_call: TRBJ1-1; v_call: TRBV5-1; cdr3_aa: CASSLQGANTEAFF
j_call: TRBJ2-5; v_call: TRBV7-3; cdr3_aa: CASSGQETQYF
j_call: TRBJ1-1; v_call: TRBV29-1; cdr3_aa: CSVEYEGVNTEAFF
j_call: TRBJ2-7; v_call: TRBV20-1; cdr3_aa: CSAHRGTGPEQYF
j_call: TRBJ2-5; v_call: TRBV7-6; cdr3_aa: CASSPRAGYQETQYF
j_call: TRBJ2-3; v_call: TRBV5-6; cdr3_aa: CASSWGPTSTDTQYF
j_call: TRBJ2-2; v_call: TRBV6-1; cdr3_aa: CASSPINWAGELFF
j_call: TRBJ2-5; v_call: TRBV9; cdr3_aa: CASSVDDYPQTQYF
j_call: TRBJ1-4; v_call: TRBV7-2; cdr3_aa: CASSPRGGWEKLFF
j_call: TRBJ2-5; v_call: TRBV5-1; cdr3_aa: CASSGSPPETQYF
j_call: TRBJ2-5; v_call: TRBV7-2; cdr3_aa: CASSKARAGETQYF
j_call: TRBJ2-6; v_call: TRBV27; cdr3_aa: CATTNRPSGANVLTF
j_call: TRBJ2-3; v_call: TRBV4-1; cdr3_aa: CASTLSVGVAGTDTQYF
j_call: TRBJ2-1; v_call: TRBV20-1; cdr3_aa: CSARFPQRGYNEQFF
j_call: TRBJ2-2; v_call: TRBV5-4; cdr3_aa: CASTNDIYTGELFF
j_call: TRBJ2-5; v_call: TRBV20-1; cdr3_aa: CSASEEYGGETQYF
j_call: TRBJ1-3; v_call: TRBV29-1; cdr3_aa: CSVGSTSGNTIYF
j_call: TRBJ2-5; v_call: TRBV6-2/TRBV6-3; cdr3_aa: CASSYVGLAGASQETQYF
j_call: TRBJ2-3; v_call: TRBV29-1; cdr3_aa: CSVRGGGSDTQYF
j_call: TRBJ2-1; v_call: TRBV7-3; cdr3_aa: CASSQGDSGNEQFF
j_call: TRBJ2-3; v_call: TRBV6-1; cdr3_aa: CASSPGQLWDTQYF
j_call: TRBJ1-2; v_call: TRBV16; cdr3_aa: CASSQLGGNYGYTF
j_call: TRBJ1-1; v_call: TRBV7-2; cdr3_aa: CASSSSGLTEAFF
j_call: TRBJ2-3; v_call: TRBV27; cdr3_aa: CASTSSRNTDTQYF
j_call: TRBJ1-1; v_call: TRBV9; cdr3_aa: CASSGGSTGNTEAFF
j_call: TRBJ1-5; v_call: TRBV5-1; cdr3_aa: CASSEGQNSNQPQHF